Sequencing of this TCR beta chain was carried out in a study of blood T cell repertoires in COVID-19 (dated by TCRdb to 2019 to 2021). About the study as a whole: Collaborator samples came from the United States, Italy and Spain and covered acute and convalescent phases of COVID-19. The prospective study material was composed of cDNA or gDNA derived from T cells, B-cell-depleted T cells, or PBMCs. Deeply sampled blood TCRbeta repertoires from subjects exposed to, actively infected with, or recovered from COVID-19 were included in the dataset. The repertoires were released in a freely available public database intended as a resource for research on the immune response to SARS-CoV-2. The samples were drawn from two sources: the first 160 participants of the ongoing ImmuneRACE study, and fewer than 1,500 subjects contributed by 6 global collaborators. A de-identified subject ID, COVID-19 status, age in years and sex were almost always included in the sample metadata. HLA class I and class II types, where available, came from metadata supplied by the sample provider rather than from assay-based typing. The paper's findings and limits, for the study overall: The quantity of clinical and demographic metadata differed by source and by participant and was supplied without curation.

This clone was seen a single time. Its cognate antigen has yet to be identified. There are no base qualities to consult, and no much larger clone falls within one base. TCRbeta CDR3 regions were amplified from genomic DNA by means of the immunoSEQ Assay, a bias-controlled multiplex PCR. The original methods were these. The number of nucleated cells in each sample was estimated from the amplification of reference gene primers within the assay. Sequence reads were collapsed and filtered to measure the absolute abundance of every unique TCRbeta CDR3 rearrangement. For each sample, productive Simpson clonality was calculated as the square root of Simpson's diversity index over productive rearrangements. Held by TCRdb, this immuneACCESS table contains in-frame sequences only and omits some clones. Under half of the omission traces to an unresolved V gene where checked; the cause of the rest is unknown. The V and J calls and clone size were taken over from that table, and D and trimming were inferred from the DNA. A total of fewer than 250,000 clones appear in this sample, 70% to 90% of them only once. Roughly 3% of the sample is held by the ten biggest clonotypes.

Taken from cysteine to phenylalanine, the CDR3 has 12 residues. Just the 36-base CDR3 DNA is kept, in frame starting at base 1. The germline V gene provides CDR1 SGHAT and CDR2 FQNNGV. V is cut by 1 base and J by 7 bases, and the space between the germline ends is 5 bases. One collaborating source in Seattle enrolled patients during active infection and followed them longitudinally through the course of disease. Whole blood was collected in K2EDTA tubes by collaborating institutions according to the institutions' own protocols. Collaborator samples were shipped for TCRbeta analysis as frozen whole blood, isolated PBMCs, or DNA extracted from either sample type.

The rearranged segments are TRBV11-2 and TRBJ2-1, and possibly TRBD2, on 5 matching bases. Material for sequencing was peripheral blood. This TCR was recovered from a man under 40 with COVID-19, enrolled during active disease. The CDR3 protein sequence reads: CASSLAGNEQFF. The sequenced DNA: TGTGCCAGCAGCTTAGCGGGAAATGAGCAGTTCTTC.